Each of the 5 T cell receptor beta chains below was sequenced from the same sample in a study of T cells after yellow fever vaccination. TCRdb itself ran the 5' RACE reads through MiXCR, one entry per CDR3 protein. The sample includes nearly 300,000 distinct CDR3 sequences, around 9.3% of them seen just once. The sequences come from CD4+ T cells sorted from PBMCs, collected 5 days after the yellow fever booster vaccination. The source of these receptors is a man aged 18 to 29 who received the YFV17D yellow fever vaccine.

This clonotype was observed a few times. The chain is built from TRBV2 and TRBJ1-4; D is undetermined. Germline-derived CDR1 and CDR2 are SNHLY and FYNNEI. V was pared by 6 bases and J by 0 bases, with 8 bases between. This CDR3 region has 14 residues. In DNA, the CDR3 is TGTGCCAGCAGGGAACGTGCAACTAATGAAAAACTGTTTTTT. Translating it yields CASRERATNEKLFF.

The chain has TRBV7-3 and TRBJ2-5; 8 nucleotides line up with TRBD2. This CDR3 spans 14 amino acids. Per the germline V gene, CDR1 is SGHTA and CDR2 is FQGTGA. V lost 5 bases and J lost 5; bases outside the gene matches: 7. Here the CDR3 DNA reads TGTGCCAGCAGCCCCGGACTAGCCGCGGAGACCCAGTACTTC. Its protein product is CASSPGLAAETQYF.

The CDR3 DNA reads TGTGCCAGCAGCCAGGAGGTAACGAACTATGGCTACACCTTC. Its translation: CASSQEVTNYGYTF. V and J are TRBV4-2 and TRBJ1-2; D remains unclear. Germline V gives CDR1 LGHNA, CDR2 YNFKEQ. CDR3 length equals 14 residues. The germline V and J ends were trimmed by 3 bases and 2 bases, with 10 bases remaining between them.

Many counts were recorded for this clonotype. The CDR3, as DNA: TGCGCCAGCAGACAGGGCAATGAGCAGTTCTTC. Its translation: CASRQGNEQFF. The gene calls are TRBV5-1 and TRBJ2-1, with D tentatively TRBD1 (6 bases). Germline loops: CDR1 SGHRS, CDR2 YFSETQ. Trimming removed 5 bases at V and 6 bases at J, with 6 bases between. The CDR3 totals 11 residues.

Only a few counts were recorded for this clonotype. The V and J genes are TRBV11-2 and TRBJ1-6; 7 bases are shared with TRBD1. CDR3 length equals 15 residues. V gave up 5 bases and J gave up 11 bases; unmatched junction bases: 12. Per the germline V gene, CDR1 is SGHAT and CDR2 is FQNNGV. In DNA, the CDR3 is TGTGCCAGCAGCCCGTTGACAGGGATCTACCCACCCCTCCACTTT. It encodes CASSPLTGIYPPLHF. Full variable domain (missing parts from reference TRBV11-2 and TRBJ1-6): EAGVAQSPRYKIIEKRQSVAFWCNPISGHATLYWYQQILGQGPKLLIQFQNNGVVDDSQLPKDRFSAERLKGVDSTLKIQPAKLEDSAVYLCASSPLTGIYPPLHFGNGTRLTVT.